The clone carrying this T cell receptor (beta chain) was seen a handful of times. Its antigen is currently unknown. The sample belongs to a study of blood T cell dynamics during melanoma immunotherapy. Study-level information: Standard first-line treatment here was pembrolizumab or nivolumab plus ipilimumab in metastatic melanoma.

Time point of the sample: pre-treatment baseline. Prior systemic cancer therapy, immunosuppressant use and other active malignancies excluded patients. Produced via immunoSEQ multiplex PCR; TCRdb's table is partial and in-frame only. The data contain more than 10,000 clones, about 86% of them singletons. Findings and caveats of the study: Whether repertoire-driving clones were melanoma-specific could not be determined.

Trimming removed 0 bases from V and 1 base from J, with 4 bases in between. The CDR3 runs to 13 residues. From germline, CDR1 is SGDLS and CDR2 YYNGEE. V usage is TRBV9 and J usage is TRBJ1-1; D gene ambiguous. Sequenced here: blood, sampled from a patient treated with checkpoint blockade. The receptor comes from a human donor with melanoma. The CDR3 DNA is TGTGCCAGCAGCGTAGAGCCGAACACTGAAGCTTTCTTT. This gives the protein CASSVEPNTEAFF.